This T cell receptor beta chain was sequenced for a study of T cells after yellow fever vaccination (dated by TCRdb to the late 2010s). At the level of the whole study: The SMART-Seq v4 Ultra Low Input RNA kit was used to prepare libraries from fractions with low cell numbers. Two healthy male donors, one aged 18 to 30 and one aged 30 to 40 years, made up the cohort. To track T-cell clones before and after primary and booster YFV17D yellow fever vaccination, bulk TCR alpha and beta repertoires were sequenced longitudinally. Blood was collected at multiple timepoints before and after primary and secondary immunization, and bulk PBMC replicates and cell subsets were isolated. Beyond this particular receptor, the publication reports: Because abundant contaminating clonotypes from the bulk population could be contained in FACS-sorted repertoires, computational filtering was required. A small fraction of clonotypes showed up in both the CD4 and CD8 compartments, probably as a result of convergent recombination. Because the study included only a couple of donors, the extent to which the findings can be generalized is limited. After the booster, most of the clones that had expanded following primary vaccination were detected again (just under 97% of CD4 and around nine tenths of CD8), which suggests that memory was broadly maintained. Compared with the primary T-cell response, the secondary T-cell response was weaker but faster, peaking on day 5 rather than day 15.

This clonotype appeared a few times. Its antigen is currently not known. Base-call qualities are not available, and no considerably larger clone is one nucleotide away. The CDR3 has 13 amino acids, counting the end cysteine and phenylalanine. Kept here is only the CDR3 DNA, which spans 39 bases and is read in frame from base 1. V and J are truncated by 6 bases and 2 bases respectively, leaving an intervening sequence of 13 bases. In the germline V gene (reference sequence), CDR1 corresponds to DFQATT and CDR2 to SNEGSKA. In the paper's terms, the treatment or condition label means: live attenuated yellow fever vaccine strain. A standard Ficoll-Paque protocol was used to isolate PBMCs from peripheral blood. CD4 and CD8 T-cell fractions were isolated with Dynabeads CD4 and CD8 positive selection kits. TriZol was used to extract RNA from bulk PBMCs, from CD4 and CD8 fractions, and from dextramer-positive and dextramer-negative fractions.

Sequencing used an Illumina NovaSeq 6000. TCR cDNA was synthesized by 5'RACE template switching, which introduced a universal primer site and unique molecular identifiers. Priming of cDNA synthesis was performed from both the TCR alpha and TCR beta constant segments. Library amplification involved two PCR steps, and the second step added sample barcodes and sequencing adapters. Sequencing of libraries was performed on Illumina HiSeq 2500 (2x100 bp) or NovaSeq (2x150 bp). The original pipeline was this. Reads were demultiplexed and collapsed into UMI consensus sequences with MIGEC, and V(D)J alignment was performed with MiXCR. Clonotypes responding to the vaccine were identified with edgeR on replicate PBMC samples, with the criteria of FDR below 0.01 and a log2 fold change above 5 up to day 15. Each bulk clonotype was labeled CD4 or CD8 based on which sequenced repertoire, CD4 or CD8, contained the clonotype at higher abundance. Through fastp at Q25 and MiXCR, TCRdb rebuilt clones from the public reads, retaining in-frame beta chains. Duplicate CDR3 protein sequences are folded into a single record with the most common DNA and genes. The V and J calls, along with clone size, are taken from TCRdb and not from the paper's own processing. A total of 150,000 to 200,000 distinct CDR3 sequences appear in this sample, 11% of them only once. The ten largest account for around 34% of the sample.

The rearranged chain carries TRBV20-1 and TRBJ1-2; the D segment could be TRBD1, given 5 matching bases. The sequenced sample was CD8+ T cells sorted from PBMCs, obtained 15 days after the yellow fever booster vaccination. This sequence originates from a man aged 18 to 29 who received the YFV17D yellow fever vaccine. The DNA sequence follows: TGCAGTGCCCGACGGGGCCCAAACTATGGCTACACCTTC. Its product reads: CSARRGPNYGYTF.